The 5 T cell receptor beta chains given below trace back to one sample, sequenced in a study of CD8 T cells in Susac syndrome. Random hexamers were used to reverse transcribe about 0.45 to 1 ug of RNA. Using its own MiXCR run on the immunoSEQ multiplex PCR reads, TCRdb lists one record per CDR3 protein. Altogether approximately 49,000 distinct CDR3 sequences are present, 95% being singletons, with the ten largest covering approximately 0.8%. The specimen sequenced was CD8+ T cells from PBMCs. These receptors all come from a human donor with Susac syndrome.

This rearrangement joins TRBV5-6 to TRBJ1-6; D not resolved. Trimming took 4 bases from V and 3 from J, leaving 17 bases between them. The CDR3 loop spans 17 amino acids. CDR1 SGHDT and CDR2 YYEEEE come from the germline V gene. This chain's CDR3 is CASSLETGSLYNSPLHF. The DNA of the CDR3 is TGTGCCAGCAGCCTAGAAACCGGGAGCCTCTATAATTCACCCCTCCACTTT.

V is TRBV14 and J is TRBJ2-1, with TRBD2 identical over 8 bases. Per the germline V gene, CDR1 is SGHDN and CDR2 is FVKESK. Germline trimming cut 1 base from V and 6 bases from J; bases unmatched to any gene: 5. This CDR3 spans 15 amino acids. CDR3 in amino acids: CASSQARGAANEQFF. Written as DNA, the CDR3 is TGTGCCAGCAGCCAAGCGCGGGGGGCCGCCAATGAGCAGTTCTTC.

The chain couples TRBV19 to TRBJ2-2; TRBD1 agrees at 10 bases. The CDR3 extends over 15 amino acids. V lost 9 bases, J lost 4 bases, and 8 bases stayed unmatched. CDR1 and CDR2 (germline): LNHDA, SQIVND (reference sequence). The CDR3 region is CASNDRGRSTGELFF. The CDR3 DNA sequence: TGTGCCAGCAATGACAGGGGGCGAAGCACCGGGGAGCTGTTTTTT. Full variable domain (missing parts from reference TRBV19 and TRBJ2-2): DGGITQSPKYLFRKEGQNVTLSCEQNLNHDAMYWYRQDPGQGLRLIYYSQIVNDFQKGDIAEGYSVSREKKESFPLTVTSAQKNPTAFYLCASNDRGRSTGELFFGEGSRLTVL.

For the CDR3, the DNA is TGTGCCAGCAGTAAGACAGAATCGGATGGCTACACCTTC. Its protein is CASSKTESDGYTF. J is TRBJ1-2 and V is TRBV6-2 or TRBV6-3; D perhaps matches TRBD1 (5 bases). V lost 5 bases and J lost 6, with 13 bases in between. The CDR3 consists of 13 residues. In germline, CDR1 is MNHEY, CDR2 SVGEGT.

J is TRBJ1-1 and V is TRBV29-1; the D is unclear. The CDR3 is made up of 12 amino acids. Germline values: CDR1 SQVTM, CDR2 ANQGSEA. Trimming removed 8 bases at V and 1 base at J, with 11 bases between. The CDR3 coding sequence is TGCAGCTACTGCGCATCGAACACTGAAGCTTTCTTT. Protein product: CSYCASNTEAFF.